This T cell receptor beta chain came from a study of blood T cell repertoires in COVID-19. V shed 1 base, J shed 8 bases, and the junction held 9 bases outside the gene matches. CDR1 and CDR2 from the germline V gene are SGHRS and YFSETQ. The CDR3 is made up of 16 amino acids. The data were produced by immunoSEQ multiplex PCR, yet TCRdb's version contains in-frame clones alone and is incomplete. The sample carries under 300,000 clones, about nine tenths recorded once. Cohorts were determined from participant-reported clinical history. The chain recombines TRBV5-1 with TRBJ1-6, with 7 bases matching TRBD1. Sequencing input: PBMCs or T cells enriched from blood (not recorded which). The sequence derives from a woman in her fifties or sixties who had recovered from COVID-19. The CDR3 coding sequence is TGCGCCAGCAGCTTGAAAGGGGGCCAAGAGGATTCACCCCTCCACTTT. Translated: CASSLKGGQEDSPLHF.